Listed here are 26 T cell receptor beta chains from one sample, sequenced in a study of T-cell reconstitution after alpha-beta-depleted transplantation in children. Preparation of the TCRbeta library used unique molecular identifiers. Using its own MiXCR run on the PCR reads, TCRdb lists one record per CDR3 protein. The profile covers 200,000 to 250,000 distinct CDR3 sequences, with 11% appearing a single time and over 25% taken by the ten largest. The source was PBMCs, collected before TCRalphabeta/CD19-depleted stem cell transplant. These receptors were taken from a child less than two years old with acute myeloid leukemia, due to receive a stem cell transplant.

This clonotype was observed at least ten times. V usage is TRBV27 and J usage is TRBJ1-3, with 8 nucleotides matching TRBD1. The CDR3 covers 15 residues. Per the germline V gene, CDR1 is MNHEY and CDR2 is SMNVEV (reference sequence). Losses at the gene ends were 5 bases for V and 3 bases for J; bases not matched to a gene: 6. In DNA form, the CDR3 reads TGTGCCAGCAGTCCGGGACAGGTTCATGGAAACACCATATATTTT. Amino acid sequence: CASSPGQVHGNTIYF.

As regards this clonotype: An end of the junction differs from the germline gene, which may be a read error. The V call is TRBV5-1, the J call TRBJ2-5; 7 bases fit TRBD2. Germline V CDR1 and CDR2: SGHRS, YFSETQ. The CDR3 is 14 residues long. CDR3 region: CASSFKAGEETQYF. CDR3 sequence (DNA): TGCGCGAGCAGCTTCAAGGCGGGAGAAGAGACACAGTACTTC. The whole variable domain, filled in from reference TRBV5-1 and TRBJ2-5, reads KAGVTQTPRYLIKTRGQQVTLSCSPISGHRSVSWYQQTPGQGLQFLFEYFSETQRNKGNFPGRFSGRQFSNSRSEMNVSTLELGDSALYLCASSFKAGEETQYFGPGTRLLVL.

This clonotype appeared many times. This rearrangement joins TRBV5-5 to TRBJ2-3, with 13 bases lining up with TRBD2. CDR1 is SGHKS, CDR2 YYEKEE, per germline (reference sequence). The CDR3 contains 15 residues. The J segment lost 4 bases and the V segment lost 5 bases, leaving 4 bases of the junction unmatched. The CDR3, as DNA: TGTGCCAGCAGGCTGGGACTAGCGGGGCCAGATACGCAGTATTTT. This sequence encodes CASRLGLAGPDTQYF.

In this sample, this clonotype turned up a few times. It may be a read error: a sequence one base away is much more abundant. The chain joins TRBV7-9 to TRBJ2-7; D gene uncertain. V lost 2 bases and J 5 bases, leaving 4 bases between the germline ends. The CDR3 extends over 11 amino acids. The germline CDR1 and CDR2 sequences are SEHNR and FQNEAQ (reference sequence). Here the CDR3 reads CASSLWDEQYF. The CDR3 region has the DNA TGTGCCAGCAGCTTATGGGACGAGCAGTACTTC.

At least ten counts were recorded for this clonotype. The rearrangement joins TRBV28 to TRBJ2-7, with 7 bases that match TRBD1. Germline CDR1 reads MDHEN; CDR2 reads SYDVKM. V lost 1 base, J lost 5 bases, and 8 bases stayed unmatched. This CDR3 region has 15 residues. The CDR3 spells CASSLYDRVGNEQYF. CDR3 sequence (DNA): TGTGCCAGCAGTTTATATGACAGGGTAGGGAACGAGCAGTACTTC.

This clonotype was recorded at least ten times. The chain carries TRBV11-2 and TRBJ1-6; D might be TRBD1 (5 bases). V was cut by 3 bases and J by 8 bases, with 14 bases left in between. Germline assignment: CDR1 SGHAT and CDR2 FQNNGV. The CDR3 totals 15 residues. CDR3 sequence (DNA): TGTGCCAGCAGCTTGGGCAGGGAGACCTATTCACCCCTCCACTTT. Translated, it gives CASSLGRETYSPLHF.

This clonotype was observed many times. V is TRBV6-1 and J is TRBJ1-4; D perhaps matches TRBD1 (5 bases). Germline V gives CDR1 MNHNS, CDR2 SASEGT. Trimming shortened V by 7 bases and J by 6 bases, and 18 bases separated the two germline ends. The CDR3 has 15 residues. The CDR3: CASTSGGLGDEKLFF. CDR3 nucleotide sequence: TGTGCCAGCACCTCAGGCGGGTTGGGGGATGAAAAACTGTTTTTT.

This clonotype was detected ten times or more. The chain employs TRBV5-5 and TRBJ1-1; TRBD1 is a possible D gene (5 bases). V lost 2 bases, J lost 3 bases, and 11 bases lay in between. The CDR3 runs to 14 residues. The V gene's germline CDR1 is SGHKS and CDR2 YYEKEE (reference sequence). The DNA for the CDR3 is TGTGCCAGCAGCTTTTATGGGACCTACACTGAAGCTTTCTTT. Its protein product is CASSFYGTYTEAFF. Full variable domain (missing parts from reference TRBV5-5 and TRBJ1-1): DAGVTQSPTHLIKTRGQQVTLRCSPISGHKSVSWYQQVLGQGPQFIFQYYEKEERGRGNFPDRFSARQFPNYSSELNVNALLLGDSALYLCASSFYGTYTEAFFGQGTRLTVV.

This clonotype was counted many times. The chain is built from TRBV15 and TRBJ1-4; tentatively, D is TRBD1 (5 bases). CDR1 and CDR2 from the germline V gene are LNHNV and YYDKDF (reference sequence). This CDR3 comprises 14 residues. V was pared by 8 bases and J by 2 bases, with 12 bases between. The CDR3 nucleotides read TGTGCCACCGCCCCACGGGGCACTAATGAAAAACTGTTTTTT. Residues: CATAPRGTNEKLFF.

This clonotype was found many times. The rearrangement joins TRBV19 to TRBJ1-5; D is uncertain. V lost 4 bases, J lost 7 bases, and 14 bases lay in between. The germline CDR1 and CDR2 sequences are LNHDA and SQIVND (reference sequence). The CDR3 extends over 14 amino acids. The CDR3 here is CASSRVREGQPQHF. CDR3 nucleotides: TGTGCCAGTAGTAGGGTCCGGGAAGGGCAGCCCCAGCATTTT.

There are a few counts of this clonotype. The chain links TRBV19 to TRBJ1-6, with D uncertain. V was shortened by 5 bases and J by 4 bases, with 18 bases between the two germline ends. Germline V gives CDR1 LNHDA, CDR2 SQIVND (reference sequence). This CDR3 is built from 17 residues. CDR3 bases: TGTGCCAGTAGTGGAATACCGGGCGCCTATTATAATTCACCCCTCCACTTT. This translates into CASSGIPGAYYNSPLHF.

In its sample, this clonotype was seen many times. The rearrangement joins TRBV29-1 to TRBJ1-1, with D possibly matching TRBD1 (5 bases). Trimming removed 5 bases from V and 4 bases from J, with 14 bases in between. From germline, CDR1 is SQVTM and CDR2 ANQGSEA. The CDR3 has 13 residues. CDR3 amino acids: CSVTVQGGTEAFF. CDR3 nucleotides: TGCAGCGTTACAGTTCAGGGCGGCACTGAAGCTTTCTTT.

Turning to this clonotype: It may be a read error: a sequence one base away is much more abundant. This rearrangement joins TRBV15 to TRBJ2-2, with D perhaps TRBD2 (6 bases). The V and J ends lost 1 base and 7 bases respectively, with 10 bases between them. The CDR3 consists of 14 residues. Germline V gene lookup returns CDR1 LNHNV and CDR2 YYDKDF (reference sequence). The CDR3 region is CATSRVDGSGELFF. The CDR3 bases are TGTGCCACCAGCAGAGTAGACGGGAGCGGGGAGCTGTTTTTT.

This clonotype showed up just a few times. CDR3 loop: CATSDLSSTEAFF. The DNA of the CDR3 is TGTGCCACCAGTGATTTAAGTAGCACTGAAGCTTTCTTT. The chain joins TRBV24-1 to TRBJ1-1, with no clear D. CDR3 size: 13 residues. The germline gives CDR1 KGHDR, CDR2 SFDVKD. The V and J ends lost 1 base and 4 bases respectively, with 6 bases between them.

This clonotype was found many times. The genes are TRBV25-1 and TRBJ1-5; D not resolved. This CDR3 spans 12 amino acids. Trimming removed 4 bases from V and 4 bases from J, with 5 bases in between. CDR1 and CDR2 (germline): MGHDK, SYGVNS. This chain's CDR3 is CASSAPNQPQHF. The CDR3 nucleotides are TGTGCCAGCAGTGCCCCAAATCAGCCCCAGCATTTT. Full variable domain (remainder filled in from reference TRBV25-1 and TRBJ1-5): EADIYQTPRYLVIGTGKKITLECSQTMGHDKMYWYQQDPGMELHLIHYSYGVNSTEKGDLSSESTVSRIRTEHFPLTLESARPSHTSQYLCASSAPNQPQHFGDGTRLSIL.

Ten or more counts support this clonotype. The gene calls are TRBV5-1 and TRBJ1-1; perhaps TRBD1 as D (6 bases). The CDR3 sequence is 13 residues long. V lost 0 bases to trimming and J lost 4 bases, with 7 bases between them. Germline V gives CDR1 SGHRS, CDR2 YFSETQ. In DNA, the CDR3 is TGCGCCAGCAGCTTGGCAGGGGCCACTGAAGCTTTCTTT. Translation gives CASSLAGATEAFF.

Comment on this clonotype: Since a much larger clone is just one base distant, this may be a read error. The chain has TRBV7-9 and TRBJ2-1; 7 bases match TRBD2. The germline V gene encodes CDR1 SEHNR and CDR2 FQNEAQ (reference sequence). This CDR3 contains 15 residues. CDR3 protein: CASSLYSGGLNGQFF. DNA for the CDR3: TGTGCCAGCAGCTTATACTCGGGGGGTCTGAATGGGCAGTTCTTC.

This clonotype has only a few counts. V gene TRBV7-8 combines with J gene TRBJ1-5; D remains ambiguous. CDR1 SGHVS and CDR2 FQNEAQ come from the germline V gene. The CDR3 loop spans 12 amino acids. V dropped 9 bases and J dropped 2 bases, with 8 bases sitting between them. The CDR3 here is CASGRGNQPQHF. Written as DNA, the CDR3 is TGTGCCAGTGGACGGGGCAATCAGCCCCAGCATTTT.

At least ten counts were recorded for this clonotype. This chain joins TRBV5-1 and TRBJ1-1, with D possibly TRBD1 on 5 matching bases. This CDR3 is built from 15 residues. V was trimmed by 0 bases and J by 1 base, leaving 10 bases between them. The germline CDR1 and CDR2 sequences are SGHRS and YFSETQ. The CDR3 coding sequence is TGCGCCAGCAGCTTGGATCGGGGGGGGAACACTGAAGCTTTCTTT. Translated, it gives CASSLDRGGNTEAFF.

As regards this clonotype: This may come from a read error, since a much larger clone is one base off. The genes are TRBV3-1 and TRBJ2-1; D possibly corresponds to TRBD2 (5 bases). Germline V gives CDR1 LGHDT, CDR2 YNNKEL (reference sequence). The CDR3 is made up of 15 amino acids. The CDR3 nucleotides are TGTGCCTGCAGCCGGACCGGGGTTTCCTACAATGAGCAGTTCTTC. Its translation is CACSRTGVSYNEQFF.

This clonotype came up many times. The chain has TRBV27 and TRBJ2-7; D is possibly TRBD1 or TRBD2 (5 bases each). The CDR3 has 15 residues. V was trimmed by 2 bases and J by 2 bases, leaving 13 bases between them. Germline values: CDR1 MNHEY, CDR2 SMNVEV (reference sequence). CDR3 sequence: CASSLGAGLPYEQYF. The CDR3 region has the DNA TGTGCCAGCAGTTTAGGGGCGGGTCTCCCCTACGAGCAGTACTTC.

This clonotype was seen at least ten times. V is TRBV6-5 and J is TRBJ2-1; 8 nucleotides line up with TRBD1. CDR3 length equals 17 residues. V shed 0 bases and J 2 bases; nucleotides not matched to a gene: 6. Germline CDR1 is MNHEY and CDR2 is SVGAGI. The CDR3 region has the DNA TGTGCCAGCAGTTACTCCGGGGCAGGGGGCGCCTACAATGAGCAGTTCTTC. This gives the protein CASSYSGAGGAYNEQFF.

This clonotype was detected ten times or more. The chain links TRBV7-2 to TRBJ2-3; no reliable D call. V dropped 0 bases and J dropped 5 bases, with 15 bases sitting between them. CDR3 length: 16 residues. Germline values: CDR1 SGHTA, CDR2 FQGNSA. CDR3 protein: CASSLAPRSRGDTQYF. CDR3 nucleotides: TGTGCCAGCAGCTTAGCCCCCCGAAGTAGAGGAGATACGCAGTATTTT.

At least ten counts were recorded for this clonotype. The genes are TRBV7-8 and TRBJ2-7; 14 nucleotides align to TRBD2. Germline CDR1 and CDR2: SGHVS and FQNEAQ. The CDR3 has 16 amino acids. The V and J ends lost 2 bases and 6 bases, in that order; junction bases with no gene match: 6. CDR3 in amino acids: CASSLRGLAGGPEQYF. The DNA of the CDR3 is TGTGCCAGCAGCTTAAGAGGACTAGCGGGAGGACCCGAGCAGTACTTC.

This clonotype was observed a single time. This chain uses TRBV4-2 with TRBJ2-1; TRBD1 might be the D (6 bases). This CDR3 comprises 17 residues. The germline gives CDR1 LGHNA, CDR2 YNFKEQ. The V gene lost 4 bases and the J gene lost 0 bases, with 16 bases spanning the gap. CDR3 loop: CASSPGLGTSSYNEQFF. The CDR3, as DNA: TGTGCCAGCAGCCCCGGACTGGGGACAAGCTCCTACAATGAGCAGTTCTTC.

In this sample, this clonotype turned up a few times. The rearrangement uses TRBV20-1 and TRBJ1-2; 7 bases line up with TRBD1. V was clipped by 3 bases and J by 7 bases; unmatched bases: 8. CDR3 length: 13 amino acids. Germline lookup yields CDR1 DFQATT and CDR2 SNEGSKA (reference sequence). The CDR3 DNA follows: TGCAGTGCTAGCGGCAGGGGGGATGGTGGCTACACCTTC. This translates into CSASGRGDGGYTF.